Listed below are T cell receptor beta chains from one sample, sequenced in a study of STAT5B mutations in CD4+ large granular lymphocyte leukemia. Here immunoSEQ multiplex PCR was the method, and the copy in TCRdb shows in-frame clones only, minus some. The table shows some 41,000 clones, with roughly 81% occurring only once. The sample was CD4+ T cells from blood buffy coats. The receptors here all came from a human donor in good health. Both conserved end residues are part of each CDR3. A D gene is named only where the DNA matches it firmly. The size of a clone is reported for some rows only, either as once, few or many, or as a class for expanded clones.

D: TRBD1; J: TRBJ1-4; V: TRBV11-3; size: NA; CDR3: CASSSGQGDEKLFF; DNA: TGTGCCAGCAGCTCCGGACAGGGGGATGAAAAACTGTTTTTT
D: TRBD2; J: TRBJ2-1; V: TRBV4-2; size: NA; CDR3: CASSQGDSGGNEQFF; DNA: TGTGCCAGCAGCCAAGGGGATAGCGGGGGCAATGAGCAGTTCTTC
D: TRBD2; J: TRBJ2-3; V: TRBV11-3; size: NA; CDR3: CASSSGLAGGSTDTQYF; DNA: TGTGCCAGCAGCTCCGGACTAGCGGGGGGGTCGACAGATACGCAGTATTTT
D: NA; J: TRBJ1-2; V: TRBV25-1; size: once; CDR3: CASSEHNYGYTF; DNA: TGTGCCAGCAGTGAACATAACTATGGCTACACCTTC
D: NA; J: TRBJ2-3; V: TRBV6-6; size: NA; CDR3: CASSSLDTQYF; DNA: TGTGCCAGCAGTTCTCTAGATACGCAGTATTTT
D: NA; J: TRBJ1-4; V: TRBV5-5; size: few; CDR3: CASSLRGPNEKLFF; DNA: TGTGCCAGCAGCTTGCGTGGTCCTAATGAAAAACTGTTTTTT
D: NA; J: TRBJ2-3; V: TRBV28; size: NA; CDR3: CASSEGGADTQYF; DNA: TGTGCCAGCAGTGAGGGGGGAGCAGATACGCAGTATTTT
D: TRBD2; J: TRBJ2-1; V: TRBV2; size: NA; CDR3: CAGGRWRGERNEQFF; DNA: TGTGCCGGGGGTCGATGGCGGGGGGAGCGTAATGAGCAGTTCTTC
D: NA; J: TRBJ1-5; V: TRBV7-9; size: NA; CDR3: CASSGGGGAYSNQPQHF; DNA: TGTGCCAGCAGCGGGGGGGGCGGTGCTTATAGCAATCAGCCCCAGCATTTT
D: NA; J: TRBJ2-7; V: TRBV1; size: NA; CDR3: CTSGWREGCEQYF; DNA: TGCACCAGTGGATGGCGGGAGGGGTGTGAGCAGTACTTC
D: NA; J: TRBJ1-2; V: TRBV4-2; size: few; CDR3: CASSQATTYGYTF; DNA: TGTGCCAGCAGCCAGGCAACAACCTATGGCTACACCTTC
D: NA; J: TRBJ1-1; V: TRBV19; size: NA; CDR3: CASTVGGYTEAFF; DNA: TGTGCCAGTACCGTTGGGGGATACACTGAAGCTTTCTTT
D: TRBD1; J: TRBJ2-3; V: TRBV5-1; size: NA; CDR3: CASSRGQGVADTQYF; DNA: TGCGCCAGTTCCCGGGGACAGGGGGTCGCAGATACGCAGTATTTT
D: NA; J: TRBJ1-3; V: TRBV11-3; size: once; CDR3: CASSDPGDGNTIYF; DNA: TGTGCCAGCAGTGATCCGGGGGATGGAAACACCATATATTTT
D: TRBD2; J: TRBJ2-1; V: TRBV10-3; size: NA; CDR3: CAIKAGLAGLNEQFF; DNA: TGTGCCATCAAGGCGGGACTAGCGGGGCTCAATGAGCAGTTCTTC
D: NA; J: TRBJ1-1; V: TRBV15; size: NA; CDR3: CATSRDQGKTEAFF; DNA: TGTGCCACCAGCAGAGACCAGGGGAAAACTGAAGCTTTCTTT
D: TRBD2; J: TRBJ2-1; V: TRBV19; size: NA; CDR3: CASSTGTSGLYNEQFF; DNA: TGTGCCAGTAGCACCGGGACTAGCGGACTCTACAATGAGCAGTTCTTC
D: TRBD1; J: TRBJ1-1; V: TRBV10-3; size: NA; CDR3: CAISGTANTEAFF; DNA: TGTGCCATCAGCGGGACAGCGAACACTGAAGCTTTCTTT
D: NA; J: TRBJ1-2; V: TRBV19; size: NA; CDR3: CASSIEGAGSVGGYTF; DNA: TGTGCCAGTAGTATAGAAGGGGCAGGGAGCGTAGGCGGCTACACCTTC
D: TRBD1; J: TRBJ1-2; V: TRBV2; size: few; CDR3: CASSAGTGGVSYTF; DNA: TGTGCCAGCAGTGCTGGGACAGGGGGCGTGAGCTACACCTTC
D: NA; J: TRBJ1-2; V: TRBV5-5; size: NA; CDR3: CASSETLTASYGYTF; DNA: TGTGCCAGCAGCGAAACTTTGACAGCCTCCTATGGCTACACCTTC
D: NA; J: TRBJ2-7; V: TRBV11-3; size: NA; CDR3: CASSLGVNSYEQYF; DNA: TGTGCCAGCAGCTTAGGGGTGAACTCCTACGAGCAGTACTTC
D: NA; J: TRBJ2-7; V: TRBV29-1; size: NA; CDR3: CSVGGETYEQYF; DNA: TGCAGCGTTGGCGGAGAAACCTACGAGCAGTACTTC
D: TRBD1; J: TRBJ2-7; V: TRBV18; size: NA; CDR3: CASSRQNDREQQYF; DNA: TGTGCCAGCTCACGCCAAAACGACAGGGAACAGCAGTACTTC
D: NA; J: TRBJ1-5; V: TRBV7-9; size: NA; CDR3: CASSPSTVGNQPQHF; DNA: TGTGCCAGCAGCCCGTCGACGGTTGGCAATCAGCCCCAGCATTTT
D: NA; J: TRBJ2-1; V: TRBV27; size: NA; CDR3: CASSLSDSNEQFF; DNA: TGTGCCAGCAGTTTGTCGGACTCCAATGAGCAGTTCTTC
D: NA; J: TRBJ1-4; V: TRBV19; size: NA; CDR3: CATIRSGATNEKLFF; DNA: TGTGCCACTATTAGGTCGGGGGCAACTAATGAAAAACTGTTTTTT
D: NA; J: TRBJ1-3; V: TRBV2; size: NA; CDR3: CASSADKGNTIYF; DNA: TGTGCCAGCAGTGCGGACAAGGGAAACACCATATATTTT
D: NA; J: TRBJ1-1; V: TRBV7-9; size: NA; CDR3: CASSLGATEAFF; DNA: TGTGCCAGCAGCTTAGGGGCCACTGAAGCTTTCTTT
D: TRBD1; J: TRBJ1-2; V: TRBV19; size: NA; CDR3: CASSIGQGRGYTF; DNA: TGTGCCAGTAGTATCGGACAGGGACGAGGCTACACCTTC
D: TRBD1; J: TRBJ2-5; V: TRBV19; size: NA; CDR3: CASSIGTVQETQYF; DNA: TGTGCCAGTAGTATTGGGACAGTCCAAGAGACCCAGTACTTC
D: TRBD1; J: TRBJ2-2; V: TRBV27; size: NA; CDR3: CASSPPLGGQGVTGELFF; DNA: TGTGCCAGCAGCCCCCCTCTGGGCGGACAGGGAGTCACCGGGGAGCTGTTTTTT
D: NA; J: TRBJ1-5; V: TRBV2; size: NA; CDR3: CASKGGGEGQPQHF; DNA: TGTGCCAGCAAGGGGGGAGGAGAGGGTCAGCCCCAGCATTTT
D: TRBD1; J: TRBJ2-1; V: TRBV30; size: NA; CDR3: CAWNKRDRGAYEQFF; DNA: TGTGCCTGGAATAAGAGGGACAGGGGAGCCTATGAGCAGTTCTTC
D: NA; J: TRBJ2-7; V: TRBV14; size: once; CDR3: CASSLNGPYEQYF; DNA: TGTGCCAGCAGTCTCAATGGGCCCTACGAGCAGTACTTC
D: NA; J: TRBJ2-2; V: TRBV9; size: NA; CDR3: CASSVTATNTGELFF; DNA: TGTGCCAGCAGCGTAACCGCGACGAACACCGGGGAGCTGTTTTTT
D: TRBD1; J: TRBJ1-2; V: TRBV6-5; size: NA; CDR3: CASSATGGYGYTF; DNA: TGTGCCAGCAGCGCTACAGGGGGCTATGGCTACACCTTC
D: NA; J: TRBJ2-5; V: TRBV28; size: NA; CDR3: CASSFGVLETQYF; DNA: TGTGCCAGCAGTTTCGGTGTTCTGGAGACCCAGTACTTC
D: TRBD2; J: TRBJ2-1; V: TRBV19; size: NA; CDR3: CASTPGLKRGLSYNEQFF; DNA: TGTGCCAGTACTCCGGGCCTCAAGCGGGGGCTCTCCTACAATGAGCAGTTCTTC
D: NA; J: TRBJ1-5; V: TRBV30; size: once; CDR3: CAWSGGNNQPQHF; DNA: TGTGCCTGGAGCGGGGGGAACAATCAGCCCCAGCATTTT
D: NA; J: TRBJ1-5; V: TRBV11-2; size: NA; CDR3: CASSFSAGPQPQHF; DNA: TGTGCCAGCAGCTTTTCGGCAGGGCCTCAGCCCCAGCATTTT
D: NA; J: TRBJ1-1; V: TRBV19; size: NA; CDR3: CASSTGRNTEAFF; DNA: TGTGCCAGTAGTACAGGGAGGAACACTGAAGCTTTCTTT
D: NA; J: TRBJ2-3; V: TRBV6-1; size: NA; CDR3: CASGRADTDTQYF; DNA: TGTGCCAGCGGTCGGGCTGACACAGATACGCAGTATTTT
D: TRBD1; J: TRBJ2-7; V: TRBV28; size: NA; CDR3: CASSLWGRGQGHYEQYF; DNA: TGTGCCAGCAGTTTATGGGGTCGGGGACAGGGGCACTACGAGCAGTACTTC